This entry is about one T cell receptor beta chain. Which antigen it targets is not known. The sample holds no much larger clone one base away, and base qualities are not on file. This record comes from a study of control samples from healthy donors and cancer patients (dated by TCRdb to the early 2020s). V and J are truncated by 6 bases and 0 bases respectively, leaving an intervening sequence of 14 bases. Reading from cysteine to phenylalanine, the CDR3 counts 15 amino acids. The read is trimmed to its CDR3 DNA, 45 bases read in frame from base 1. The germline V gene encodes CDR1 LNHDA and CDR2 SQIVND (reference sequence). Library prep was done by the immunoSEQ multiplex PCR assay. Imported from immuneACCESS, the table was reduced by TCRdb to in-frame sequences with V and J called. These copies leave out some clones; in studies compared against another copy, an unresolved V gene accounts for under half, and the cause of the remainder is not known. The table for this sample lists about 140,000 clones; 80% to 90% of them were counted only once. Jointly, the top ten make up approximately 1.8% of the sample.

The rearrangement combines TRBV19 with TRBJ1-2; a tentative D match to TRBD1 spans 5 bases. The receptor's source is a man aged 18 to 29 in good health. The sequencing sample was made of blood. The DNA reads TGTGCCAGTAGGGTCTTTACAGGAGCTAACTATGGCTACACCTTC. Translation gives CASRVFTGANYGYTF. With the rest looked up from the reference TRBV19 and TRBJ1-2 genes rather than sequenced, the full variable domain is DGGITQSPKYLFRKEGQNVTLSCEQNLNHDAMYWYRQDPGQGLRLIYYSQIVNDFQKGDIAEGYSVSREKKESFPLTVTSAQKNPTAFYLCASRVFTGANYGYTFGSGTRLTVV.